The next 9 T cell receptor beta chains were all read from a single sample in a study of blood T cell repertoires in COVID-19. Method: immunoSEQ multiplex PCR; TCRdb's copy keeps in-frame clones and lacks some. The data contain tens of thousands of clones, about 70% of them singletons. Sequenced sample: peripheral blood. These receptors came from a man aged 65 to 79 with active or convalescent COVID-19.

The rearrangement uses TRBV28 and TRBJ1-1, with a possible D match to TRBD1 (5 bases). Trimming left V 5 bases short and J 9 bases short, with 13 bases between. Germline CDR1 and CDR2: MDHEN and SYDVKM. There are 12 residues in the CDR3. Written as DNA, the CDR3 is TGTGCCAGCAGTCGCAGAGACAGACAAGCTTTCTTT. This encodes CASSRRDRQAFF. Based on the CDR3 plus reference TRBV28 and TRBJ1-1, the full variable domain is DVKVTQSSRYLVKRTGEKVFLECVQDMDHENMFWYRQDPGLGLRLIYFSYDVKMKEKGDIPEGYSVSREKKERFSLILESASTNQTSMYLCASSRRDRQAFFGQGTRLTVV.

The chain links TRBV30 to TRBJ2-7; D might be TRBD1 (6 bases). Germline assignment: CDR1 GTSNPN and CDR2 SVGIG (reference sequence). V shed 5 bases and J shed 2 bases, with 13 bases lying between them. This CDR3 comprises 13 residues. The CDR3 region is CAWDGQLTYEQYF. CDR3 DNA: TGTGCCTGGGATGGACAGTTAACCTACGAGCAGTACTTC.

Remarks on this clone: The junction departs from germline at one end; a sequencing error may be responsible. V usage is TRBV20-1 and J usage is TRBJ1-2; 11 bases line up with TRBD1. The CDR3 length is 11 residues. From germline, CDR1 is DFQATT and CDR2 SNEGSKA (reference sequence). CDR3 bases: TGCAGTGCCACCGGACAGGGGGCGTTCCCATTC. This encodes CSATGQGAFPF.

V is TRBV6-5 and J is TRBJ1-4; a weak D match, TRBD1 (6 bases). V was trimmed by 6 bases and J by 7 bases, leaving 15 bases between them. CDR1 and CDR2 from the germline V gene are MNHEY and SVGAGI. This CDR3 has 14 residues. CDR3 nucleotide sequence: TGTGCCAGCAGGAGTGAGGGGGTTGGTGAAAAACTGTTTTTT. This encodes CASRSEGVGEKLFF.

This chain links TRBV5-1 with TRBJ2-1; TRBD2 matches at 13 bases. Trimming cost V 4 bases and J 6 bases; bases outside gene matches: 4. The germline V gene encodes CDR1 SGHRS and CDR2 YFSETQ. The CDR3 is 15 residues long. The chain's CDR3 is CASSRLAGGSNEQFF. The DNA for the CDR3 is TGCGCCAGCAGCCGACTAGCGGGGGGATCCAATGAGCAGTTCTTC.

The chain joins TRBV6-5 to TRBJ1-2, with D maybe TRBD1 (6 bases). The CDR3 totals 14 residues. Trimming left V 6 bases short and J 4 bases short, with 15 bases between. Germline values: CDR1 MNHEY, CDR2 SVGAGI. This chain's CDR3 is CASRPGHTLYGYTF. The CDR3 DNA sequence: TGTGCCAGCAGGCCGGGACACACACTCTATGGCTACACCTTC.

The chain recombines TRBV30 with TRBJ1-4; weak D call: TRBD1 (5 bases). From germline, CDR1 is GTSNPN and CDR2 SVGIG (reference sequence). The length of the CDR3 is 12 residues. V lost 4 bases and J lost 7, with 10 bases in between. CDR3 sequence (DNA): TGTGCCTGGATGGGGCCGGGTGAAAAACTGTTTTTT. It translates to CAWMGPGEKLFF. The complete variable domain, with remaining parts taken from reference TRBV30 and TRBJ1-4, reads SQTIHQWPATLVQPVGSPLSLECTVEGTSNPNLYWYRQAAGRGLQLLFYSVGIGQISSEVPQNLSASRPQDRQFILSSKKLLLSDSGFYLCAWMGPGEKLFFGSGTQLSVL.

This sequence joins TRBV11-3 and TRBJ2-7; D is uncertain. Germline V gene lookup returns CDR1 SGHNT and CDR2 YENEEA. V dropped 5 bases and J dropped 6 bases, with 20 bases sitting between them. The length of the CDR3 is 15 residues. CDR3 sequence (DNA): TGTGCCAGCAGCCCTTCAGGCCCTACAGTTCCCGAGCAGTACTTC. Translated, it gives CASSPSGPTVPEQYF.

This chain connects TRBV24-1 to TRBJ2-3; 11 nucleotides line up with TRBD2. The germline gives CDR1 KGHDR, CDR2 SFDVKD. V was clipped by 5 bases and J by 6 bases; unmatched bases: 9. The CDR3 is 16 residues long. The CDR3 spells CATSVGSGGAWDTQYF. The DNA for the CDR3 is TGTGCCACCAGTGTCGGTAGCGGGGGGGCATGGGATACGCAGTATTTT.